The 25 T cell receptor beta chains reported below all come from one sample, sequenced in a study of T-cell memory formation after mild COVID-19. TCRdb independently ran MiXCR on the 5' RACE reads; one entry per CDR3 protein. This sample carries 130,000 to 150,000 distinct CDR3 sequences, roughly a fifth of them seen once, and the ten largest clones take approximately 2.3%. Specimen: PBMCs or a T cell subset sorted from them (not recorded which). These receptors all stem from an adult woman who had mild COVID-19 (a few samples of this study predate the infection). Cell type and time point are not known.

This clonotype has a handful of counts. In DNA, the CDR3 is TGCAGCGTTGCCCTTGACGTGAACGCTTTCTTT. This encodes CSVALDVNAFF. The rearrangement links TRBV29-1 to TRBJ1-1; no reliable D call. The CDR3 spans 11 residues. The germline V and J ends were trimmed by 4 bases and 11 bases, with 14 bases remaining between them. The germline V gene encodes CDR1 SQVTM and CDR2 ANQGSEA.

The chain carries TRBV20-1 and TRBJ1-5; D unclear. The CDR3 runs 14 residues. The V end was cut by 3 bases, the J end by 0 bases, with 9 bases between. Germline V gene lookup returns CDR1 DFQATT and CDR2 SNEGSKA (reference sequence). CDR3 protein: CSARGRSSNQPQHF. CDR3 DNA sequence: TGCAGTGCTAGGGGGAGGTCTAGCAATCAGCCCCAGCATTTT.

The gene calls are TRBV24-1 and TRBJ2-1; 8 nucleotides match TRBD1. The CDR3 is 15 amino acids. Germline V gene sequence: CDR1 KGHDR, CDR2 SFDVKD. J gave up 6 bases and V 5 bases, and 8 bases lay outside the gene matches. The chain's CDR3 is CATSGGTGLANEQFF. CDR3 DNA sequence: TGTGCCACCAGTGGAGGGACAGGTCTAGCCAATGAGCAGTTCTTC.

This clonotype was counted between two and nine times. The chain uses TRBV4-1 and TRBJ2-7; tentative D call: TRBD2 (5 bases). This CDR3 is 15 amino acids long. Looked up from germline, CDR1 is MGHRA and CDR2 is YSYEKL. V was pared by 1 base and J by 2 bases, with 12 bases between. The CDR3 loop reads CASSQVSDGAYEQYF. CDR3 bases: TGCGCCAGCAGCCAAGTTTCGGACGGGGCCTACGAGCAGTACTTC.

The chain links TRBV12-3 or TRBV12-4 to TRBJ1-2; 8 bases fit TRBD1. V lost 2 bases, J lost 10 bases, and 9 bases stayed unmatched. The CDR3 totals 14 residues. CDR3 bases: TGTGCCAGCAGTTTATTAACAGGGGGGAATGACTACACCTTC. It encodes CASSLLTGGNDYTF.

This clonotype is medium-sized within its sample. This chain connects TRBV3-1 to TRBJ2-3; D is unclear. The CDR3 sequence is 14 residues long. Germline CDR1 and CDR2: LGHDT and YNNKEL (reference sequence). The V end lost 1 base, the J end lost 5 bases, and 10 bases lay between the germline ends. CDR3 nucleotides: TGTGCCAGCAGCCAAGCTCTATCCGGAGATACGCAGTATTTT. It encodes CASSQALSGDTQYF.

Only a few counts were recorded for this clonotype. The chain carries TRBV9 and TRBJ2-2; 8 nucleotides agree with TRBD2. Germline CDR1 SGDLS, CDR2 YYNGEE. J was trimmed by 3 bases and V by 4 bases; bases with no gene match: 14. The CDR3 runs 18 residues. The CDR3 protein is CASSHHVPGLVDTGELFF. The CDR3 bases are TGTGCCAGCAGCCACCACGTGCCGGGACTAGTGGACACCGGGGAGCTGTTTTTT.

This chain uses TRBV10-3 with TRBJ2-5; the match to TRBD2 covers 9 bases. The CDR3 runs 16 residues. Germline V gene lookup returns CDR1 ENHRY and CDR2 SYGVKD. J lost 1 base, V lost 2 bases, and 5 bases had no gene match. The CDR3 DNA reads as TGTGCCATCAGTGAGCCATCAGCGGGGGGCCAAGAGACCCAGTACTTC. It translates to CAISEPSAGGQETQYF.

This rearrangement joins TRBV5-4 to TRBJ1-2; TRBD1 matches at 8 bases. Losses at the gene ends were 4 bases for V and 3 bases for J; bases not matched to a gene: 2. The germline gives CDR1 SGHNT, CDR2 YYREEE (reference sequence). The CDR3 runs 13 residues. The CDR3 DNA reads TGTGCCAGCAGCCACAGGGGGGACTATGGCTACACCTTC. This encodes CASSHRGDYGYTF. The full variable domain, its missing parts supplied by reference TRBV5-4 and TRBJ1-2, is ETGVTQSPTHLIKTRGQQVTLRCSSQSGHNTVSWYQQALGQGPQFIFQYYREEENGRGNFPPRFSGLQFPNYSSELNVNALELDDSALYLCASSHRGDYGYTFGSGTRLTVV.

This clonotype appeared a few times. This chain uses TRBV7-6 with TRBJ1-1; D may be TRBD1 (6 bases). Trimming removed 4 bases from V and 4 bases from J, with 10 bases in between. The CDR3 contains 13 residues. CDR1 and CDR2 from the germline V gene are SGHVS and FNYEAQ. The CDR3 protein is CASSWTDTTEAFF. CDR3 in DNA: TGTGCCAGCAGCTGGACAGACACCACTGAAGCTTTCTTT.

In its sample, this clonotype was seen a few times. The genes are TRBV7-3 and TRBJ2-3; no clear D. V lost 2 bases to trimming and J lost 6 bases, with 9 bases between them. CDR1 and CDR2 from the germline V gene are SGHTA and FQGTGA. This CDR3 comprises 13 residues. CDR3 nucleotide sequence: TGTGCCAGCAGCTTATGGGATTCGGATACGCAGTATTTT. It translates to CASSLWDSDTQYF.

This clonotype was counted a few times. The chain links TRBV6-2 or TRBV6-3 to TRBJ2-5, with D possibly TRBD2 on 5 matching bases. V was clipped by 6 bases and J by 1 base, with 12 bases between them. The CDR3 loop spans 14 amino acids. Germline loops: CDR1 MNHEY, CDR2 SVGEGT. CDR3 nucleotides: TGTGCCAGCAGCCGACTACTACCCCAAGAGACCCAGTACTTC. The encoded protein is CASSRLLPQETQYF.

This clonotype was seen more than once but under ten times. The chain carries TRBV5-1 and TRBJ1-4; D perhaps matches TRBD1 (5 bases). Germline CDR1 is SGHRS and CDR2 is YFSETQ. The ends were cut back, 4 bases at V and 8 bases at J, with 12 bases in the middle. The CDR3 totals 13 residues. The CDR3 protein is CASSPQGSEKLFF. The CDR3 region has the DNA TGCGCCAGCAGCCCCCAGGGTTCAGAAAAACTGTTTTTT.

V and J are TRBV2 and TRBJ1-5; D is unclear. V lost 4 bases, J lost 5 bases, and 12 bases lay in between. The CDR3 totals 14 residues. Germline CDR1 SNHLY, CDR2 FYNNEI. CDR3 nucleotides: TGTGCCAGCAGTGCTTCCAGCCATGATCAGCCCCAGCATTTT. Translated, it gives CASSASSHDQPQHF.

This clonotype has ten or more counts. For the CDR3, the DNA is TGTGCCAGCAGCCCCGAACTTCTAGCTAATGAGCAGTTCTTC. Translated, it gives CASSPELLANEQFF. V is TRBV11-2 and J is TRBJ2-1, with D possibly TRBD2 on 5 matching bases. The CDR3 loop spans 14 amino acids. Germline V gene lookup returns CDR1 SGHAT and CDR2 FQNNGV. Trimming cost V 5 bases and J 7 bases, with 15 bases left between them.

This clonotype was found a few times. V usage is TRBV6-5 and J usage is TRBJ1-1; D remains ambiguous. Trimming cost V 0 bases and J 11 bases, with 16 bases left between them. The CDR3 is made up of 14 amino acids. Germline assignment: CDR1 MNHEY and CDR2 SVGAGI. The DNA of the CDR3 is TGTGCCAGCAGTTACTCGAGGTCCCCAGGTCGGGCTTTCTTT. Its translation: CASSYSRSPGRAFF.

The CDR3 here is CASSWTRGVNYEQYF. In nucleotides, the CDR3 is TGTGCCAGCAGCTGGACCCGCGGGGTGAACTACGAGCAGTACTTC. The genes are TRBV6-5 and TRBJ2-7, with D maybe TRBD2 (6 bases). V dropped 6 bases and J dropped 3 bases, with 18 bases sitting between them. Germline CDR1 reads MNHEY; CDR2 reads SVGAGI. The CDR3 has 15 amino acids.

This rearrangement joins TRBV7-2 to TRBJ2-1; 9 bases align to TRBD2. Trimming removed 5 bases from V and 9 bases from J; junction bases left unmatched: 11. The V gene's germline CDR1 is SGHTA and CDR2 FQGNSA. The CDR3 has 15 amino acids. The chain's CDR3 is CASSRRAGGPPEQFF. The CDR3 nucleotides are TGTGCCAGCAGCCGTCGGGCGGGAGGGCCTCCTGAGCAGTTCTTC.

CDR3 region: CSVEGAGLTIGEQFF. The CDR3 DNA sequence: TGCAGCGTTGAAGGAGCGGGACTTACAATCGGTGAGCAGTTCTTC. The chain recombines TRBV29-1 with TRBJ2-1, with 7 bases fitting TRBD2. The trim removed 1 base at V and 9 bases at J, leaving 12 bases unmatched. CDR1 SQVTM and CDR2 ANQGSEA come from the germline V gene. The CDR3 covers 15 residues.

This clonotype was found a few times. The chain uses TRBV20-1 and TRBJ1-4; 9 positions agree with TRBD1. The CDR3 loop spans 15 amino acids. Germline loops: CDR1 DFQATT, CDR2 SNEGSKA (reference sequence). Trimming removed 3 bases from V and 3 bases from J; junction bases left unmatched: 5. The CDR3 loop reads CSARGQGTANEKLFF. The CDR3, as DNA: TGCAGTGCTAGGGGACAGGGAACGGCTAATGAAAAACTGTTTTTT.

This chain links TRBV12-3 or TRBV12-4 with TRBJ1-5; D gene ambiguous. This CDR3 comprises 14 residues. V shed 4 bases and J shed 7 bases, with 14 bases lying between them. The DNA for the CDR3 is TGTGCCAGCAGTTCTCACAGAGGTCGGCAGCCCCAGCATTTT. Residues: CASSSHRGRQPQHF.

V usage is TRBV19 and J usage is TRBJ2-7; D might be TRBD2 (5 bases). The germline gives CDR1 LNHDA, CDR2 SQIVND (reference sequence). With 3 bases removed from V and 0 bases from J, the gap between germline ends came to 9 bases. This CDR3 region has 14 residues. Written as DNA, the CDR3 is TGTGCCAGTAGTATCCCCGGGGACTCCTACGAGCAGTACTTC. Protein: CASSIPGDSYEQYF.

This clonotype has more than one count but fewer than ten. The chain is built from TRBV5-1 and TRBJ1-1; 8 bases match TRBD1. The CDR3 is 15 amino acids. Germline values: CDR1 SGHRS, CDR2 YFSETQ. V gave up 3 bases and J gave up 0 bases; unmatched junction bases: 4. CDR3 protein: CASSYQGAVNTEAFF. The CDR3, as DNA: TGCGCCAGCAGCTATCAGGGGGCGGTGAACACTGAAGCTTTCTTT.

This clonotype was seen more than once but under ten times. The rearrangement links TRBV5-1 to TRBJ2-1; D might be TRBD1 (6 bases). Germline V lookup: CDR1 SGHRS, CDR2 YFSETQ. This CDR3 comprises 16 residues. Trimming took 1 base from V and 9 from J, leaving 20 bases between them. The CDR3: CASSLWLGAQGGEQFF. The CDR3 DNA is TGCGCCAGCAGCTTGTGGTTGGGAGCCCAAGGGGGTGAGCAGTTCTTC. Full variable domain (missing parts from reference TRBV5-1 and TRBJ2-1): KAGVTQTPRYLIKTRGQQVTLSCSPISGHRSVSWYQQTPGQGLQFLFEYFSETQRNKGNFPGRFSGRQFSNSRSEMNVSTLELGDSALYLCASSLWLGAQGGEQFFGPGTRLTVL.

The V gene is TRBV24-1, the J gene TRBJ2-1, with D perhaps TRBD2 (5 bases). Germline CDR1 KGHDR, CDR2 SFDVKD. The germline V and J ends were trimmed by 7 bases and 10 bases, with 19 bases remaining between them. CDR3 length equals 14 residues. This CDR3 is CATSQPGLAGEQFF. Here the CDR3 DNA reads TGTGCCACCAGCCAACCTGGACTGGCCGGGGAGCAGTTCTTC.